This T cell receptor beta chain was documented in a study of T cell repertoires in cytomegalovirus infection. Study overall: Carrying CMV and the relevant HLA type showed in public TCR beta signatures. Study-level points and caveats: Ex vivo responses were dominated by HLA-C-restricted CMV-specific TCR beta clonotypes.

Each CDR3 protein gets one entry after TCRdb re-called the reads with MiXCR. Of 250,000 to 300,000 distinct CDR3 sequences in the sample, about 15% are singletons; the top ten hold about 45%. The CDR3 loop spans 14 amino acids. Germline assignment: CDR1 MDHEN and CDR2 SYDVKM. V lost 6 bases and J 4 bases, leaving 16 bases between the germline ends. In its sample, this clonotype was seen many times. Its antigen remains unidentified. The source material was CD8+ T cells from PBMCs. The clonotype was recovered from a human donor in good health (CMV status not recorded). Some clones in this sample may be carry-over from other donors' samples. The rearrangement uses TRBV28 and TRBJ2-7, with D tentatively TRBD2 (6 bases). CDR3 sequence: CASSTRGYSYEQYF. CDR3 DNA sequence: TGTGCCAGCAGCACACGGGGGTATAGTTACGAGCAGTACTTC. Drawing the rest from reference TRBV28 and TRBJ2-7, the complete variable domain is DVKVTQSSRYLVKRTGEKVFLECVQDMDHENMFWYRQDPGLGLRLIYFSYDVKMKEKGDIPEGYSVSREKKERFSLILESASTNQTSMYLCASSTRGYSYEQYFGPGTRLTVT.